The rows below give T cell receptor beta chains drawn from one sample of a study of blood T cell dynamics during melanoma immunotherapy. The assay was immunoSEQ multiplex PCR, and TCRdb's table has in-frame clones only and misses some. The sample yields approximately 28,000 clones, 80% to 85% seen once. The source material was blood, sampled from a patient treated with checkpoint blockade. These receptors were obtained from a human donor with melanoma. CDR3s include the opening cysteine and the closing phenylalanine or tryptophan. The D gene is left open where the match is weak. Expanded clones get a size class; other rows say once, few or many, or leave the size out.

d_call: TRBD2; clone_size: -; v_call: TRBV28; j_call: TRBJ2-2; cdr3_aa: CASSPSGGAGELFF; cdr3_nt: TGTGCCAGCAGTCCCTCGGGGGGGGCCGGGGAGCTGTTTTTT
d_call: TRBD1; clone_size: few; v_call: TRBV19; j_call: TRBJ1-5; cdr3_aa: CASTTPGGRNQPQHF; cdr3_nt: TGTGCCAGTACCACTCCAGGGGGACGCAATCAGCCCCAGCATTTT
d_call: -; clone_size: few; v_call: TRBV7-8; j_call: TRBJ2-4; cdr3_aa: CASSLVSVREFSKNIQYF; cdr3_nt: TGTGCCAGCAGCTTAGTTTCGGTGAGGGAGTTTTCCAAAAACATTCAGTACTTC
d_call: -; clone_size: -; v_call: TRBV6-1; j_call: TRBJ1-2; cdr3_aa: CASVGQHYGYTF; cdr3_nt: TGTGCCAGCGTTGGACAGCACTATGGCTACACCTTC
d_call: -; clone_size: -; v_call: TRBV7-2; j_call: TRBJ1-1; cdr3_aa: CASSLAGNMMNTEAFF; cdr3_nt: TGTGCCAGCAGCTTAGCCGGGAATATGATGAACACTGAAGCTTTCTTT
d_call: -; clone_size: -; v_call: TRBV7-9; j_call: TRBJ1-1; cdr3_aa: CASSFPRRPSTEAFF; cdr3_nt: TGTGCCAGCAGCTTCCCCCGACGCCCCTCCACTGAAGCTTTCTTT
d_call: -; clone_size: -; v_call: TRBV14; j_call: TRBJ2-7; cdr3_aa: CASSQANYEQYF; cdr3_nt: TGTGCCAGCAGTCAGGCGAACTACGAGCAGTACTTC
d_call: TRBD1; clone_size: -; v_call: TRBV19; j_call: TRBJ1-3; cdr3_aa: CASSETSPGQVLNTIYF; cdr3_nt: TGTGCCAGTAGTGAGACCTCCCCGGGACAGGTTCTGAACACCATATATTTT
d_call: -; clone_size: -; v_call: TRBV7-9; j_call: TRBJ2-5; cdr3_aa: CASSFGGESQETQYF; cdr3_nt: TGTGCCAGCAGCTTTGGTGGGGAGTCCCAAGAGACCCAGTACTTC
d_call: -; clone_size: -; v_call: TRBV28; j_call: TRBJ2-2; cdr3_aa: CASSLPTGELFF; cdr3_nt: TGTGCCAGCAGTCTCCCCACCGGGGAGCTGTTTTTT
d_call: -; clone_size: once; v_call: TRBV5-4; j_call: TRBJ1-2; cdr3_aa: CASSSVSAFVNYGYTF; cdr3_nt: TGTGCCAGCAGCTCTGTATCGGCGTTTGTTAACTATGGCTACACCTTC
d_call: TRBD1; clone_size: -; v_call: TRBV7-8; j_call: TRBJ2-7; cdr3_aa: CASSQWDRVYEQYF; cdr3_nt: TGTGCCAGCAGCCAATGGGACAGGGTGTACGAGCAGTACTTC
d_call: TRBD1; clone_size: -; v_call: TRBV19; j_call: TRBJ2-7; cdr3_aa: CASSIRTGRTYEQYF; cdr3_nt: TGTGCCAGTAGTATCAGGACAGGTCGCACCTACGAGCAGTACTTC
d_call: -; clone_size: -; v_call: TRBV6-5; j_call: TRBJ2-7; cdr3_aa: CASSYSGSGSSYEQYF; cdr3_nt: TGTGCCAGCAGTTACTCGGGGAGTGGGAGCTCCTACGAGCAGTACTTC
d_call: TRBD1; clone_size: -; v_call: TRBV7-9; j_call: TRBJ1-2; cdr3_aa: CASQRQGTNYGYTF; cdr3_nt: TGTGCCAGTCAGAGACAGGGTACTAACTATGGCTACACCTTC
d_call: -; clone_size: once; v_call: TRBV2; j_call: TRBJ2-2; cdr3_aa: CASSELATGELFF; cdr3_nt: TGTGCCAGCAGTGAATTGGCAACCGGGGAGCTGTTTTTT
d_call: -; clone_size: -; v_call: TRBV6-5; j_call: TRBJ1-1; cdr3_aa: CASSYGGGMNTEAFF; cdr3_nt: TGTGCCAGCAGTTACGGAGGAGGAATGAACACTGAAGCTTTCTTT
d_call: -; clone_size: -; v_call: TRBV11-2; j_call: TRBJ2-1; cdr3_aa: CASSLVETKNNEQFF; cdr3_nt: TGTGCCAGCAGCTTAGTTGAGACCAAGAACAATGAGCAGTTCTTC
d_call: TRBD1; clone_size: -; v_call: TRBV5-5; j_call: TRBJ2-3; cdr3_aa: CASSSPGQGTDTQYF; cdr3_nt: TGTGCCAGCAGCTCCCCCGGACAGGGTACAGATACGCAGTATTTT
d_call: -; clone_size: once; v_call: TRBV5-1; j_call: TRBJ1-4; cdr3_aa: CASSLGAEKLFF; cdr3_nt: TGCGCCAGCAGCTTGGGTGCGGAAAAACTGTTTTTT
d_call: TRBD1; clone_size: few; v_call: TRBV5-6; j_call: TRBJ1-3; cdr3_aa: CASSADRRSGNTIYF; cdr3_nt: TGTGCCAGCAGCGCGGACAGGCGCTCTGGAAACACCATATATTTT
d_call: -; clone_size: -; v_call: TRBV9; j_call: TRBJ2-1; cdr3_aa: CASSVENEQFF; cdr3_nt: TGTGCCAGCAGCGTAGAAAATGAGCAGTTCTTC
d_call: TRBD1; clone_size: -; v_call: TRBV4-1; j_call: TRBJ1-5; cdr3_aa: CASSQVTQGDNQPQHF; cdr3_nt: TGCGCCAGCAGCCAAGTTACACAGGGGGACAATCAGCCCCAGCATTTT
d_call: -; clone_size: -; v_call: TRBV5-1; j_call: TRBJ1-2; cdr3_aa: CASSLEGSGGRFGYTF; cdr3_nt: TGCGCCAGCAGCTTGGAGGGTAGCGGGGGTAGATTTGGCTACACCTTC
d_call: -; clone_size: -; v_call: TRBV5-8; j_call: TRBJ2-6; cdr3_aa: CASSRPGANVLTF; cdr3_nt: TGTGCCAGCAGTAGGCCCGGGGCCAACGTCCTGACTTTC
d_call: -; clone_size: few; v_call: TRBV7-9; j_call: TRBJ1-1; cdr3_aa: CASSKPKGRNTEAFF; cdr3_nt: TGTGCCAGCAGCAAACCGAAGGGCAGAAACACTGAAGCTTTCTTT
d_call: -; clone_size: -; v_call: TRBV6-5; j_call: TRBJ1-1; cdr3_aa: CASDSGRALRTEAFF; cdr3_nt: TGTGCCAGTGATTCTGGACGGGCGCTGAGAACTGAAGCTTTCTTT
d_call: TRBD2; clone_size: once; v_call: TRBV9; j_call: TRBJ2-1; cdr3_aa: CASSEFSGSRLGNEQFF; cdr3_nt: TGTGCCAGCAGCGAATTTAGCGGGAGTCGGTTAGGCAATGAGCAGTTCTTC
d_call: TRBD2; clone_size: -; v_call: TRBV5-4; j_call: TRBJ2-3; cdr3_aa: CASSLDLAGGFTDTQYF; cdr3_nt: TGTGCCAGCAGCTTGGATTTAGCGGGTGGCTTCACAGATACGCAGTATTTT
d_call: TRBD2; clone_size: -; v_call: TRBV28; j_call: TRBJ2-7; cdr3_aa: CASESGREGSYEQYF; cdr3_nt: TGTGCCAGCGAGAGCGGGAGGGAGGGGTCCTACGAGCAGTACTTC
d_call: -; clone_size: -; v_call: TRBV7-9; j_call: TRBJ1-1; cdr3_aa: CASSLWAGAMNTEAFF; cdr3_nt: TGTGCCAGCAGCTTATGGGCAGGGGCGATGAACACTGAAGCTTTCTTT
d_call: TRBD1; clone_size: -; v_call: TRBV5-1; j_call: TRBJ1-1; cdr3_aa: CASSSRTGNTEAFF; cdr3_nt: TGCGCCAGCAGCTCGAGGACAGGGAACACTGAAGCTTTCTTT
d_call: -; clone_size: -; v_call: TRBV28; j_call: TRBJ2-7; cdr3_aa: CASSLYYGEQYF; cdr3_nt: TGTGCCAGCAGTTTATATTACGGCGAGCAGTACTTC
d_call: -; clone_size: -; v_call: TRBV6-5; j_call: TRBJ2-7; cdr3_aa: CASSYIYEQYF; cdr3_nt: TGTGCCAGCAGCTATATTTACGAGCAGTACTTC
d_call: -; clone_size: few; v_call: TRBV5-1; j_call: TRBJ1-6; cdr3_aa: CASSLDYYNSPLHF; cdr3_nt: TGCGCCAGCAGCTTGGACTACTATAATTCACCCCTCCACTTT
d_call: -; clone_size: few; v_call: TRBV9; j_call: TRBJ2-2; cdr3_aa: CASSVDSGNVAGELFF; cdr3_nt: TGTGCCAGCAGCGTAGATTCGGGTAACGTTGCCGGGGAGCTGTTTTTT
d_call: TRBD1; clone_size: -; v_call: TRBV9; j_call: TRBJ1-6; cdr3_aa: CASSGQTGVNSPLHF; cdr3_nt: TGTGCCAGCAGCGGTCAGACAGGGGTCAATTCACCCCTCCACTTT
d_call: TRBD1; clone_size: -; v_call: TRBV5-6; j_call: TRBJ1-2; cdr3_aa: CASSLEQGAFYGYTF; cdr3_nt: TGTGCCAGCAGCTTGGAACAGGGGGCCTTCTATGGCTACACCTTC
d_call: -; clone_size: -; v_call: TRBV4-1; j_call: TRBJ1-4; cdr3_aa: CASSQATGSGYEKLFF; cdr3_nt: TGCGCCAGCAGCCAGGCAACAGGGTCGGGTTATGAAAAACTGTTTTTT
d_call: TRBD2; clone_size: -; v_call: TRBV4-1; j_call: TRBJ2-7; cdr3_aa: CASSLRSGGRTYEQYF; cdr3_nt: TGCGCCAGCAGCCTTAGGAGCGGGGGGCGAACCTACGAGCAGTACTTC
d_call: TRBD1; clone_size: -; v_call: TRBV27; j_call: TRBJ1-2; cdr3_aa: CASRGGQGRTGYTF; cdr3_nt: TGTGCCAGCAGGGGGGGACAGGGACGGACAGGCTACACCTTC
d_call: -; clone_size: few; v_call: TRBV18; j_call: TRBJ2-7; cdr3_aa: CASSTDSGPYEQYF; cdr3_nt: TGTGCCAGCTCAACGGACAGTGGGCCATACGAGCAGTACTTC
d_call: TRBD1; clone_size: -; v_call: TRBV27; j_call: TRBJ2-3; cdr3_aa: CASSAKQGAVGDTQYF; cdr3_nt: TGTGCCAGCAGTGCCAAACAGGGGGCAGTAGGGGATACGCAGTATTTT
d_call: TRBD1; clone_size: -; v_call: TRBV7-2; j_call: TRBJ2-7; cdr3_aa: CASTPGQGSYEQYF; cdr3_nt: TGTGCCAGCACCCCGGGACAGGGGTCCTACGAGCAGTACTTC
d_call: -; clone_size: once; v_call: TRBV5-1; j_call: TRBJ1-1; cdr3_aa: CASSLAGALNTEAFF; cdr3_nt: TGCGCCAGCAGCTTGGCGGGGGCCTTAAACACTGAAGCTTTCTTT